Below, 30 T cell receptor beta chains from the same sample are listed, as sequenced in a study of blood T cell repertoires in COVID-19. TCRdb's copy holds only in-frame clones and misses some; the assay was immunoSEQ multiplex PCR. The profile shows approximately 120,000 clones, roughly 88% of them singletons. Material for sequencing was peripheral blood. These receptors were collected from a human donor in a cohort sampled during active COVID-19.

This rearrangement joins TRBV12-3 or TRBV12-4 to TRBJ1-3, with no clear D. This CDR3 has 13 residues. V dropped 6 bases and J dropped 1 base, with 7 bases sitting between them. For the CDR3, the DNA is TGTGCCAGCAGGTACAGTTCTGGAAACACCATATATTTT. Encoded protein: CASRYSSGNTIYF.

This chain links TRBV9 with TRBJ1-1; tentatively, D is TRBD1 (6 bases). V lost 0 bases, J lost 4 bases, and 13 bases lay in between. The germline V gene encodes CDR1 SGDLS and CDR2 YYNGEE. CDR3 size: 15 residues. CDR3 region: CASSVATGSGTEAFF. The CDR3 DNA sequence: TGTGCCAGCAGCGTAGCTACAGGGTCCGGCACTGAAGCTTTCTTT.

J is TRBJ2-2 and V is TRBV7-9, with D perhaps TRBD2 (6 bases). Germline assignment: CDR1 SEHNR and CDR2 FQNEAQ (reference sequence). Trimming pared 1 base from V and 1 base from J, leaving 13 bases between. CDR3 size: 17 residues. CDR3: CASSLESGRKNTGELFF. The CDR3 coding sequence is TGTGCCAGCAGCTTAGAGAGTGGGAGGAAGAACACCGGGGAGCTGTTTTTT.

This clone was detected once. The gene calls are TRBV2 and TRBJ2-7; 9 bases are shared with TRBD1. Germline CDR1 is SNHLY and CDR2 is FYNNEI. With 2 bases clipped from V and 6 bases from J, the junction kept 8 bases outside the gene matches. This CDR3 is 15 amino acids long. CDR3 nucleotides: TGTGCCAGCAGTGAAACAGGGGGCCATCCCTCCGAGCAGTACTTC. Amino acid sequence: CASSETGGHPSEQYF. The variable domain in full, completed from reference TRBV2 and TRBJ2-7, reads EPEVTQTPSHQVTQMGQEVILRCVPISNHLYFYWYRQILGQKVEFLVSFYNNEISEKSEIFDDQFSVERPDGSNFTLKIRSTKLEDSAMYFCASSETGGHPSEQYFGPGTRLTVT.

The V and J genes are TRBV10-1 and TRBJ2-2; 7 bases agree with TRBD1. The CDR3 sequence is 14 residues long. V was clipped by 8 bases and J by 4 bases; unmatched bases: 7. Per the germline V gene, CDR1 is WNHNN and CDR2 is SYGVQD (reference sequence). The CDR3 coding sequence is TGCGCCAGCGACAGGGTTATTAGCACCGGGGAGCTGTTTTTT. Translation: CASDRVISTGELFF.

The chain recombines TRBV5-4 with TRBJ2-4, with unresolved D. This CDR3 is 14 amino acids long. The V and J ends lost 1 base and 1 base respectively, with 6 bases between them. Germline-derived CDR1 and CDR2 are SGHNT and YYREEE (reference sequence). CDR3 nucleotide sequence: TGTGCCAGCAGCTTGCCCGGGGCCAAAAACATTCAGTACTTC. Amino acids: CASSLPGAKNIQYF.

CDR3 coding DNA: TGTGCCAGCAGTTACTCGAGGGACAGGGGGGGCAATGAGCAGTTCTTC. This codes for CASSYSRDRGGNEQFF. V gene TRBV6-2 or TRBV6-3 combines with J gene TRBJ2-1; 11 bases are a match to TRBD1. Per germline, CDR1 MNHEY and CDR2 SVGEGT. V was clipped by 0 bases and J by 6 bases; unmatched bases: 4. The CDR3 has 16 residues.

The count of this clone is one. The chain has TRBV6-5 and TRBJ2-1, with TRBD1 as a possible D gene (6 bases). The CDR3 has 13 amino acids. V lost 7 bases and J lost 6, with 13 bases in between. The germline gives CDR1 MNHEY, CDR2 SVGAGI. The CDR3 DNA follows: TGTGCCAGCACTCTGACAGGCGTCAATGAGCAGTTCTTC. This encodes CASTLTGVNEQFF.

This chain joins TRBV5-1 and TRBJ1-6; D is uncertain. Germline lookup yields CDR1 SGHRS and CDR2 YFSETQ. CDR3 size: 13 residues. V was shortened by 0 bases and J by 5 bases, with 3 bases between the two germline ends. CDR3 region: CASSLDNNSPLHF. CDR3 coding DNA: TGCGCCAGCAGCTTGGATAATAATTCACCCCTCCACTTT. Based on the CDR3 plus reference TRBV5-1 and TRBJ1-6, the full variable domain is KAGVTQTPRYLIKTRGQQVTLSCSPISGHRSVSWYQQTPGQGLQFLFEYFSETQRNKGNFPGRFSGRQFSNSRSEMNVSTLELGDSALYLCASSLDNNSPLHFGNGTRLTVT.

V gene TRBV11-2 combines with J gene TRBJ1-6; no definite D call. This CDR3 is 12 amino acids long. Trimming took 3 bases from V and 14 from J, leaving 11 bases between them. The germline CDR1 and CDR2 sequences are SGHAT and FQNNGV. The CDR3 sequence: CASSFAESALHF. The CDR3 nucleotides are TGTGCCAGCAGCTTTGCGGAGTCGGCCCTCCACTTT.

In DNA form, the CDR3 reads TGTGCCAGCAGCCTAGGGACAGGCTGGCAGCCCCAGCATTTT. As protein: CASSLGTGWQPQHF. The chain has TRBV3-1 (or the pseudogene TRBV3-2) and TRBJ1-5, with 8 bases that match TRBD1. The CDR3 has 14 residues. The V segment lost 4 bases and the J segment 7 bases; nucleotides outside the gene matches: 6. Looked up from germline, CDR1 is LGHDT and CDR2 is YNNKEL (reference sequence).

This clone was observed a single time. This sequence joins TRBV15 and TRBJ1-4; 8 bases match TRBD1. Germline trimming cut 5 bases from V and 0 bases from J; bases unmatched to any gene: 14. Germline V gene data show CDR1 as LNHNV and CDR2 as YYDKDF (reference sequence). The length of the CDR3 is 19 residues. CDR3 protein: CATSGIGLGQAATNEKLFF. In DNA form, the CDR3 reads TGTGCCACCAGCGGTATAGGACTGGGACAGGCCGCAACTAATGAAAAACTGTTTTTT. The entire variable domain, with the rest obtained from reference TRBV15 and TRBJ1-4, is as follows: DAMVIQNPRYQVTQFGKPVTLSCSQTLNHNVMYWYQQKSSQAPKLLFHYYDKDFNNEADTPDNFQSRRPNTSFCFLDIRSPGLGDTAMYLCATSGIGLGQAATNEKLFFGSGTQLSVL.

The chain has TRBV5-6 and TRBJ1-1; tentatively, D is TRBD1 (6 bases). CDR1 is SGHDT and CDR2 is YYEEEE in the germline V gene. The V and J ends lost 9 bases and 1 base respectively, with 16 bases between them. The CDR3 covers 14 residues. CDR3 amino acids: CATGLWGPNTEAFF. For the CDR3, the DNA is TGTGCCACCGGCCTTTGGGGGCCGAACACTGAAGCTTTCTTT.

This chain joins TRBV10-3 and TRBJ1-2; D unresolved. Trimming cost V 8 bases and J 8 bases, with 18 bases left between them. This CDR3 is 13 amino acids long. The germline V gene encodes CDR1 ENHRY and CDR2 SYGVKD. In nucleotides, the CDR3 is TGTGCCATCCGTAGTGCGCTTTTACAGGGCTACACCTTC. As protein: CAIRSALLQGYTF.

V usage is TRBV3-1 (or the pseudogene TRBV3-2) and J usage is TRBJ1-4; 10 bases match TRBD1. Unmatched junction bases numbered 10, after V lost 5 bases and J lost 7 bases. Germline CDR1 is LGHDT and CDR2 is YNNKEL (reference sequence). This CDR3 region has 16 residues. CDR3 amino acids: CASSGGDRGLREKLFF. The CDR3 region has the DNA TGTGCCAGCAGCGGTGGAGACAGGGGGCTTCGTGAAAAACTGTTTTTT.

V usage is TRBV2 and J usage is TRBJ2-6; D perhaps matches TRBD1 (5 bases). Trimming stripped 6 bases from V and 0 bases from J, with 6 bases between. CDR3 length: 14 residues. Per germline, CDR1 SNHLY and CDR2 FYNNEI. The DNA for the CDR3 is TGTGCCAGCAGGCAGGGCTCTGGGGCCAACGTCCTGACTTTC. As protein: CASRQGSGANVLTF.

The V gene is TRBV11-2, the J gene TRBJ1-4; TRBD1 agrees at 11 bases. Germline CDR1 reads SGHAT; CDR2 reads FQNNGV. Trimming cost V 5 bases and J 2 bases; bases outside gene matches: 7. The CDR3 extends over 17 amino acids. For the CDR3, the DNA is TGTGCCAGCAGCCCCGGACAGGGGGCGCCGACTAATGAAAAACTGTTTTTT. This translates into CASSPGQGAPTNEKLFF.

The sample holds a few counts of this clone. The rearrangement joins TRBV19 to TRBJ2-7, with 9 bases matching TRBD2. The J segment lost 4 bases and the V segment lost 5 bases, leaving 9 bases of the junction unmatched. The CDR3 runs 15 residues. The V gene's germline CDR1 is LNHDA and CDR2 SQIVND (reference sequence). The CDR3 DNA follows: TGTGCCAGTAGTCAAAGCGGGAGGCCGGATTACGAGCAGTACTTC. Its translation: CASSQSGRPDYEQYF.

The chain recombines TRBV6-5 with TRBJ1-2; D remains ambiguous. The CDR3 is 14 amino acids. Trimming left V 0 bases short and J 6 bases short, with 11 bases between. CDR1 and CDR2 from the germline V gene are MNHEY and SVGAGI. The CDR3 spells CASSYSTLGDGYTF. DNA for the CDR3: TGTGCCAGCAGTTACTCGACTCTCGGGGATGGCTACACCTTC.

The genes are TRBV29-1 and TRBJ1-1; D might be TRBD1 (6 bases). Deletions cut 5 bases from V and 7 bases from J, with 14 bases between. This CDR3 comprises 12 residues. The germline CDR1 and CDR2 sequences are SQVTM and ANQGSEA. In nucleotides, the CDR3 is TGCAGCGTTCTTTCGGCACAGGGTGAAGCTTTCTTT. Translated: CSVLSAQGEAFF.

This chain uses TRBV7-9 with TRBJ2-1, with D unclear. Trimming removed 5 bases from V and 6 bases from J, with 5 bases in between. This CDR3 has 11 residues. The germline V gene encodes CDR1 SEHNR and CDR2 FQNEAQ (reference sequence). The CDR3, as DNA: TGTGCCAGCAGCCCCGTCAATGAGCAGTTCTTC. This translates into CASSPVNEQFF.

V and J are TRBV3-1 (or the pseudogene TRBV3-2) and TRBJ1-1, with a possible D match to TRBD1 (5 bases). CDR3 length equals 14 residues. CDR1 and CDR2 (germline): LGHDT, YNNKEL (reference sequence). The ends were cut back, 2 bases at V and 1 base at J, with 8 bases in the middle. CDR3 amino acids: CASSQWGGNTEAFF. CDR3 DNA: TGTGCCAGCAGCCAATGGGGCGGGAACACTGAAGCTTTCTTT.

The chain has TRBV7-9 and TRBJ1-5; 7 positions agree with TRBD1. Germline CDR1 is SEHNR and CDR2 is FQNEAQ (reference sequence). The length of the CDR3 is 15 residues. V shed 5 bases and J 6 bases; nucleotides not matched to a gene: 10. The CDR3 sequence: CASSLTGEVRQPQHF. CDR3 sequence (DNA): TGTGCCAGCAGCCTAACAGGGGAAGTGCGTCAGCCCCAGCATTTT.

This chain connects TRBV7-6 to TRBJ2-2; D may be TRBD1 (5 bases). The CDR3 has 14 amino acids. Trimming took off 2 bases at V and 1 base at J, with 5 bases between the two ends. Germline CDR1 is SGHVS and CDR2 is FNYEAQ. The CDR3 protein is CASSLQGNTGELFF. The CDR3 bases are TGTGCCAGCAGCTTACAGGGGAACACCGGGGAGCTGTTTTTT.

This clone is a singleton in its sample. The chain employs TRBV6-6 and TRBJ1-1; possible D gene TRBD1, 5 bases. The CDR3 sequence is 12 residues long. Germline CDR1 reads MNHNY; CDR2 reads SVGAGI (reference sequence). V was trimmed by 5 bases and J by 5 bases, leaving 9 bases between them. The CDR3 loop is CASSKGETEAFF. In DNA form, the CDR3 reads TGTGCCAGCAGTAAAGGGGAAACTGAAGCTTTCTTT.

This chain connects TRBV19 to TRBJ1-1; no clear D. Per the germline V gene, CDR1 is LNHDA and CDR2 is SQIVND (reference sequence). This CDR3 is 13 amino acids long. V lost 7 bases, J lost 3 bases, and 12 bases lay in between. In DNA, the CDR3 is TGTGCCAGTAAGTGGAGGAGGGACACTGAAGCTTTCTTT. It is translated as CASKWRRDTEAFF.

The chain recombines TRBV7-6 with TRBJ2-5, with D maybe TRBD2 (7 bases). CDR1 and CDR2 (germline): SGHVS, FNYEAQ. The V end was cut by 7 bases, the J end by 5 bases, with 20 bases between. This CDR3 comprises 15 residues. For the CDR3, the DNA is TGTGCCAGCACCCCTTCCGGGGGGCTGGGTGAGACCCAGTACTTC. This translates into CASTPSGGLGETQYF.

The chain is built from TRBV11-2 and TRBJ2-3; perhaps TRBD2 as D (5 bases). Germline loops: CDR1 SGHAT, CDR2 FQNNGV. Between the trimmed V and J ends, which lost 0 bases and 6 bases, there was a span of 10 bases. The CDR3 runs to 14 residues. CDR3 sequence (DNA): TGTGCCAGCAGCTTAGAGCGCGGCGGGGATACGCAGTATTTT. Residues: CASSLERGGDTQYF.

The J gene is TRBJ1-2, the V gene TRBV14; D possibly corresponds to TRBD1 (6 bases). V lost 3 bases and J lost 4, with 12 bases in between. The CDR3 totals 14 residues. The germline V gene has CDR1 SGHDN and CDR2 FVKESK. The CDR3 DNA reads TGTGCCAGCAGCCAGGGGGCCCTGGGCTATGGCTACACCTTC. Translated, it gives CASSQGALGYGYTF.

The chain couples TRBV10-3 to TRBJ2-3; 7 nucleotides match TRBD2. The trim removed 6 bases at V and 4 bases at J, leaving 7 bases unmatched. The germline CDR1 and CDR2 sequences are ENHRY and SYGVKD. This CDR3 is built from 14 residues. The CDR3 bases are TGTGCCATCAGCTCTACTGGACTAGCAGATACGCAGTATTTT. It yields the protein CAISSTGLADTQYF.